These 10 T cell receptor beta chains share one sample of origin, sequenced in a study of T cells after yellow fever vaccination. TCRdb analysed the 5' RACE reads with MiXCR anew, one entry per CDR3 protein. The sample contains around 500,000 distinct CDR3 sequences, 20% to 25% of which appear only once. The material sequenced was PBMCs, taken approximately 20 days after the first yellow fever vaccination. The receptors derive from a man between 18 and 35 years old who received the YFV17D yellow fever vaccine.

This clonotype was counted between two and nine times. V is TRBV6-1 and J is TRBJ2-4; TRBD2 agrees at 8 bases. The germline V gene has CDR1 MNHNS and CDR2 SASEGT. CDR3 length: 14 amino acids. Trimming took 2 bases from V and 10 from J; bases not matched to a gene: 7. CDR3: CASSENFGGEIQYF. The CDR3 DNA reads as TGTGCCAGCAGTGAAAACTTCGGGGGGGAAATTCAGTACTTC.

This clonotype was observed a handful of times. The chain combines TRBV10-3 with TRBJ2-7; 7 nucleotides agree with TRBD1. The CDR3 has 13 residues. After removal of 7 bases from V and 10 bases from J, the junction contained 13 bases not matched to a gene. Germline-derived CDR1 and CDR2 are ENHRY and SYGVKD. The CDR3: CAITRDSLADQYF. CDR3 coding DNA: TGTGCCATCACCCGGGACAGCCTTGCCGATCAGTACTTC.

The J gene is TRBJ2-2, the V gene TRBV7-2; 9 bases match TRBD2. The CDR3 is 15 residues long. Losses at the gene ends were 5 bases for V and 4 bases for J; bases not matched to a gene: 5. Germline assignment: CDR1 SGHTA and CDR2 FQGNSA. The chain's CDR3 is CASSPRGGPTGELFF. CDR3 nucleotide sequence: TGTGCCAGCAGCCCGCGGGGGGGCCCCACCGGGGAGCTGTTTTTT.

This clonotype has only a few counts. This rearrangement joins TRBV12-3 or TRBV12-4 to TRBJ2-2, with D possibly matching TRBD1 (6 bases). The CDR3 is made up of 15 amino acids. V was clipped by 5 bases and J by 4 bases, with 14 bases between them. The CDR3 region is CASSQGHAGTGELFF. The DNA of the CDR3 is TGTGCCAGCAGTCAGGGACACGCGGGCACCGGGGAGCTGTTTTTT.

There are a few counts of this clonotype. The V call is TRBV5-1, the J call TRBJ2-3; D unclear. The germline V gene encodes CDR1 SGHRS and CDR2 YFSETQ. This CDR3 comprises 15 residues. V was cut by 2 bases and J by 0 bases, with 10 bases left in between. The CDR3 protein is CASSFRRQSTDTQYF. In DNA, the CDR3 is TGCGCCAGCAGCTTCCGTAGACAAAGCACAGATACGCAGTATTTT. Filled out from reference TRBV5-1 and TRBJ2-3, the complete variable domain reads KAGVTQTPRYLIKTRGQQVTLSCSPISGHRSVSWYQQTPGQGLQFLFEYFSETQRNKGNFPGRFSGRQFSNSRSEMNVSTLELGDSALYLCASSFRRQSTDTQYFGPGTRLTVL.

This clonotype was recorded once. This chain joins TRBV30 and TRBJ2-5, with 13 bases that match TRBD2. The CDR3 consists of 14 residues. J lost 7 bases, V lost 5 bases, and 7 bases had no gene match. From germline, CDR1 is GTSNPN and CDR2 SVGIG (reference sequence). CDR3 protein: CAWGLAGVPATQYF. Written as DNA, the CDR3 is TGTGCCTGGGGACTAGCGGGGGTCCCGGCGACCCAGTACTTC.

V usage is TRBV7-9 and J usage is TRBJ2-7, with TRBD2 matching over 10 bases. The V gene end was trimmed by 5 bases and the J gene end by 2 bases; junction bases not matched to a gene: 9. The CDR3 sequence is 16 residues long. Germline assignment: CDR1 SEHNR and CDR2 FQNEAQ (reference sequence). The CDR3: CASSPPLAGAAYEQYV. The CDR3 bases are TGTGCCAGCAGCCCCCCCCTAGCGGGGGCCGCCTACGAGCAGTACGTC.

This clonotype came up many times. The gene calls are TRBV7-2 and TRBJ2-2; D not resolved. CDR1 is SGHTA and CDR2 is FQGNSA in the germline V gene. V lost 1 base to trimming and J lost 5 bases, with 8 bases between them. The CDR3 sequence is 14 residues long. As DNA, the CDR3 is TGTGCCAGCAGCTTAGGCCCCCAAACCGGGGAGCTGTTTTTT. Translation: CASSLGPQTGELFF.

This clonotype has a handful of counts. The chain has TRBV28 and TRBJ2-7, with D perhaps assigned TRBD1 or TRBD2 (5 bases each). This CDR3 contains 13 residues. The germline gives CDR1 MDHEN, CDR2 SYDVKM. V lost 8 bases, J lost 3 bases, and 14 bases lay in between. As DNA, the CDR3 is TGTGCCAGCCGCCGGGGCCCATTCTACGAGCAGTACGTC. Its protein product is CASRRGPFYEQYV.

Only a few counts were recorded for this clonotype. CDR3 sequence reads: CASSQLGNQETQYF. CDR3 sequence (DNA): TGCGCCAGCAGCCAATTAGGGAACCAAGAGACCCAGTACTTC. The rearrangement links TRBV4-3 to TRBJ2-5; D uncertain. V was clipped by 2 bases and J by 0 bases, with 7 bases between them. The CDR3 spans 14 residues. Germline values: CDR1 LGHNA, CDR2 YSLEER.